The 16 T cell receptor beta chains in this list originate from one sample, sequenced in a study of radiotherapy plus CTLA-4 blockade in lung cancer. Only in-frame clones appear in the TCRdb table, and some are missing; sequencing was by immunoSEQ multiplex PCR. The table lists 30,000 to 35,000 clones, approximately 75% of them singletons. The sequencing here drew on peripheral blood, taken from a patient treated with radiotherapy plus ipilimumab. The receptors originated from a human donor with non-small cell lung cancer that progressed on radiotherapy plus ipilimumab.

The rearrangement joins TRBV7-9 to TRBJ1-3, with 8 nucleotides matching TRBD1. The CDR3 is 15 amino acids. Germline loops: CDR1 SEHNR, CDR2 FQNEAQ (reference sequence). V lost 3 bases to trimming and J lost 0 bases; unmatched junction nucleotides: 1. CDR3 residues: CASSLDRVSGNTIYF. CDR3 nucleotides: TGTGCCAGCAGCTTGGACAGGGTCTCTGGAAACACCATATATTTT.

The chain uses TRBV4-1 and TRBJ2-3; TRBD2 agrees at 9 bases. There are 14 residues in the CDR3. Trimming cost V 6 bases and J 6 bases; bases outside gene matches: 7. Germline V gene lookup returns CDR1 MGHRA and CDR2 YSYEKL. This CDR3 is CASRNLRGGDTQYF. In nucleotides, the CDR3 is TGCGCCAGCAGGAATTTGCGGGGGGGTGATACGCAGTATTTT.

V is TRBV14 and J is TRBJ2-5; 8 nucleotides agree with TRBD1. The length of the CDR3 is 15 residues. The germline CDR1 and CDR2 sequences are SGHDN and FVKESK. Trimming removed 5 bases from V and 5 bases from J; junction bases left unmatched: 10. The CDR3 DNA reads TGTGCCAGCAGCTCATGGACAGGGTCTTCGGAGACCCAGTACTTC. This sequence encodes CASSSWTGSSETQYF.

Only one count was recorded for this clone. This chain connects TRBV10-3 to TRBJ2-3; 7 bases align to TRBD2. CDR1 is ENHRY and CDR2 is SYGVKD in the germline V gene. V lost 2 bases to trimming and J lost 1 base; unmatched junction nucleotides: 3. The CDR3 runs 15 residues. The CDR3 coding sequence is TGTGCCATCAGTGAGAGGACTAGTGGCACAGATACGCAGTATTTT. Translation gives CAISERTSGTDTQYF.

The chain couples TRBV19 to TRBJ1-6; no firm D call. This CDR3 contains 15 residues. Germline lookup yields CDR1 LNHDA and CDR2 SQIVND (reference sequence). The V gene lost 3 bases and the J gene lost 6 bases, with 12 bases spanning the gap. The CDR3 here is CASSILRGSNSPLHF. As DNA, the CDR3 is TGTGCCAGTAGTATCCTCAGAGGGAGTAATTCACCCCTCCACTTT. The variable domain in full, with the rest retrieved from reference TRBV19 and TRBJ1-6, is DGGITQSPKYLFRKEGQNVTLSCEQNLNHDAMYWYRQDPGQGLRLIYYSQIVNDFQKGDIAEGYSVSREKKESFPLTVTSAQKNPTAFYLCASSILRGSNSPLHFGNGTRLTVT.

The rearrangement joins TRBV2 to TRBJ2-4; TRBD2 aligns across 13 bases. The CDR3 runs to 18 residues. The germline V gene encodes CDR1 SNHLY and CDR2 FYNNEI. V was pared by 4 bases and J by 0 bases, with 6 bases of the junction left unmatched. CDR3 bases: TGTGCCAGCAGTGTCGGACTAGCGGGGGTACTAGCCAAAAACATTCAGTACTTC. Translated: CASSVGLAGVLAKNIQYF.

The chain is built from TRBV27 and TRBJ1-2; D is possibly TRBD1 (5 bases). The germline gives CDR1 MNHEY, CDR2 SMNVEV (reference sequence). V lost 0 bases to trimming and J lost 5 bases, with 13 bases between them. This CDR3 is 15 amino acids long. The CDR3 DNA reads TGTGCCAGCAGTTTATCGAATGGGGGGGGGTATGGCTACACCTTC. This sequence encodes CASSLSNGGGYGYTF.

This clone was seen a single time. V and J are TRBV2 and TRBJ1-1; D is possibly TRBD1 (6 bases). Trimming left V 2 bases short and J 13 bases short, with 11 bases between. The CDR3 runs to 11 residues. Per germline, CDR1 SNHLY and CDR2 FYNNEI. CDR3 DNA: TGTGCCAGCAGTGAAAGCAGGGGCGTTTTCTTT. This encodes CASSESRGVFF.

This rearrangement joins TRBV10-3 to TRBJ2-3; possibly TRBD2 for D (6 bases). Germline V gene sequence: CDR1 ENHRY, CDR2 SYGVKD. The CDR3 is 13 residues long. The germline V and J ends were trimmed by 6 bases and 4 bases, with 11 bases remaining between them. The CDR3 here is CAISGDFADTQYF. The CDR3 nucleotides are TGTGCCATCAGCGGGGACTTCGCAGATACGCAGTATTTT.

The V and J genes are TRBV13 and TRBJ1-1, with TRBD1 matching 7 bases. Germline CDR1 reads PRHDT; CDR2 reads FYEKMQ (reference sequence). This CDR3 spans 14 amino acids. The trim removed 3 bases at V and 4 bases at J, leaving 5 bases unmatched. The CDR3 region has the DNA TGTGCCAGCAGCTTGGCGACAGGGCTCACTGAAGCTTTCTTT. Protein product: CASSLATGLTEAFF.

In nucleotides, the CDR3 is TGTGCCAGCAGTGAATCCGTCTTCTATCACCACTTT. It is translated as CASSESVFYHHF. The genes are TRBV6-1 and TRBJ1-6; the D is unclear. Germline V gives CDR1 MNHNS, CDR2 SASEGT. The V end lost 2 bases, the J end lost 18 bases, and 14 bases lay between the germline ends. This CDR3 has 12 amino acids.

The chain has TRBV18 and TRBJ1-2; D is undetermined. This CDR3 is 13 amino acids long. V was shortened by 3 bases and J by 0 bases, with 5 bases between the two germline ends. Germline V CDR1 and CDR2: KGHSH, LQKENI. The CDR3 here is CASSPRANYGYTF. Here the CDR3 DNA reads TGTGCCAGCTCACCTCGTGCTAACTATGGCTACACCTTC.

The chain recombines TRBV27 with TRBJ2-3; 11 nucleotides agree with TRBD1. CDR1 MNHEY and CDR2 SMNVEV come from the germline V gene (reference sequence). The CDR3 consists of 14 residues. V lost 4 bases, J lost 7 bases, and 4 bases stayed unmatched. This CDR3 reads CASSWGQGVNTQYF. The CDR3, as DNA: TGTGCCAGCAGTTGGGGACAGGGGGTAAATACGCAGTATTTT.

The DNA of the CDR3 is TGTGCCAGCAGACCCAGCGGGGGTAGCACAGATACGCAGTATTTT. This codes for CASRPSGGSTDTQYF. The chain couples TRBV6-6 to TRBJ2-3; 8 bases match TRBD2. CDR3 length: 15 amino acids. Germline V lookup: CDR1 MNHNY, CDR2 SVGAGI (reference sequence). V shed 6 bases, J shed 0 bases, and the junction held 5 bases outside the gene matches.

The chain links TRBV6-1 to TRBJ2-7; D not certain. The CDR3 is made up of 11 amino acids. The ends were cut back, 8 bases at V and 4 bases at J, with 9 bases in the middle. Per the germline V gene, CDR1 is MNHNS and CDR2 is SASEGT. CDR3 in amino acids: CASVKLYEQYF. The DNA of the CDR3 is TGTGCCAGCGTAAAATTATACGAGCAGTACTTC.

V is TRBV7-3 and J is TRBJ1-1; 7 bases are a match to TRBD1. J was trimmed by 1 base and V by 7 bases; bases with no gene match: 6. Germline V gene lookup returns CDR1 SGHTA and CDR2 FQGTGA. This CDR3 spans 14 amino acids. CDR3 loop: CASKGQDGNTEAFF. DNA of the CDR3: TGTGCCAGCAAAGGACAGGATGGGAACACTGAAGCTTTCTTT.